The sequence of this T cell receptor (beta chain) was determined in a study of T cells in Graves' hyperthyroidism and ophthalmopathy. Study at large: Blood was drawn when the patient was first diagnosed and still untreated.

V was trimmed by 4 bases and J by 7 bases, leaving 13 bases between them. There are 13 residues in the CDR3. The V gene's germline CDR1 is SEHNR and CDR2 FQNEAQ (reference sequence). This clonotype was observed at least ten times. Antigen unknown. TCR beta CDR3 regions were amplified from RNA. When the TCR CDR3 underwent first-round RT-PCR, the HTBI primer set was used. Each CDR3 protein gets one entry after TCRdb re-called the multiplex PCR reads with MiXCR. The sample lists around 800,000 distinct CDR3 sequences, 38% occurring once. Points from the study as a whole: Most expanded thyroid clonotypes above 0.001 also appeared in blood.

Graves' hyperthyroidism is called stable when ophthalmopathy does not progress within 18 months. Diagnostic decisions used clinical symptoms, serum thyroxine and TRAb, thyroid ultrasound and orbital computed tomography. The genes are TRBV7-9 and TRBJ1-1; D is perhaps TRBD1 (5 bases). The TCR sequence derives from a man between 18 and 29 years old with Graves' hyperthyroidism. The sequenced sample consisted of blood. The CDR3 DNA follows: TGTGCCAGCAGCTCCCCCCGGGACCGTGAAGCTTTCTTT. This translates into CASSSPRDREAFF.